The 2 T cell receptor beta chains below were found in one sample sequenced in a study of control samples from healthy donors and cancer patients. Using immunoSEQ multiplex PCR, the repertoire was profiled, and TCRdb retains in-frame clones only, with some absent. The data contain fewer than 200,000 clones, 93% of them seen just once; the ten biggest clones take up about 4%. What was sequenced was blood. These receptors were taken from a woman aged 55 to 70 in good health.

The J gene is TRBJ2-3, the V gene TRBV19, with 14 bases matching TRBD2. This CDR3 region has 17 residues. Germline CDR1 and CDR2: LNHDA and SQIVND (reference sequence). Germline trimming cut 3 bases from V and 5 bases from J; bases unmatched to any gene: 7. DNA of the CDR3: TGTGCCAGTAGTATCCGACTAGCGGGGGGGCCGCAAGATACGCAGTATTTT. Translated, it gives CASSIRLAGGPQDTQYF.

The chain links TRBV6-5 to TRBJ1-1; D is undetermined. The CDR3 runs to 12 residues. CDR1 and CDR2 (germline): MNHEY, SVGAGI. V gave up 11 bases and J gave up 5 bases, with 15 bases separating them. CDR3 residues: CAALTLATEAFF. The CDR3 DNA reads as TGTGCCGCGTTGACTCTGGCGACTGAAGCTTTCTTT.